Listed here are 32 T cell receptor beta chains from one sample, sequenced in a study of blood T cell repertoires in COVID-19. Libraries were prepared by immunoSEQ multiplex PCR; TCRdb keeps only in-frame clonotypes and omits some of them. The sample lists about 54,000 clones; roughly 80% were seen once. Sequenced material: peripheral blood. Source of these receptors: a human donor in a cohort sampled during active or convalescent COVID-19.

This clone was recorded a few times. The rearrangement uses TRBV7-9 and TRBJ1-5, with D unclear. Trimming took 4 bases from V and 4 from J, leaving 20 bases between them. This CDR3 region has 17 residues. Germline-derived CDR1 and CDR2 are SEHNR and FQNEAQ (reference sequence). CDR3 nucleotide sequence: TGTGCCAGCAGCTATTGGGGTGGATCGGGAAGTAATCAGCCCCAGCATTTT. Protein product: CASSYWGGSGSNQPQHF.

The rearrangement links TRBV5-1 to TRBJ1-1; 8 nucleotides line up with TRBD1. CDR3 length equals 14 residues. V shed 4 bases and J 8 bases; nucleotides not matched to a gene: 10. The germline V gene encodes CDR1 SGHRS and CDR2 YFSETQ. The CDR3 sequence is CASSRGQGLGEAFF. CDR3 nucleotides: TGCGCCAGCAGCCGTGGACAGGGATTGGGAGAAGCTTTCTTT.

This chain connects TRBV7-9 to TRBJ2-7; 7 positions match TRBD1. This CDR3 spans 15 amino acids. The V gene's germline CDR1 is SEHNR and CDR2 FQNEAQ (reference sequence). J was trimmed by 3 bases and V by 2 bases; bases with no gene match: 7. CDR3 DNA: TGTGCCAGCAGCTTATTTACGACAGGGCTCTACGAGCAGTACTTC. Its translation is CASSLFTTGLYEQYF.

The chain uses TRBV3-1 (or the pseudogene TRBV3-2) and TRBJ1-2; possibly TRBD1 for D (5 bases). There are 17 residues in the CDR3. Germline-derived CDR1 and CDR2 are LGHDT and YNNKEL (reference sequence). The V gene lost 1 base and the J gene lost 0 bases, with 15 bases spanning the gap. The CDR3 sequence is CASSQAVPTGPNYGYTF. The CDR3 coding sequence is TGTGCCAGCAGCCAAGCTGTCCCAACAGGACCTAACTATGGCTACACCTTC.

The chain couples TRBV6-2 or TRBV6-3 to TRBJ2-1; the match to TRBD1 covers 8 bases. V lost 6 bases, J lost 3 bases, and 7 bases stayed unmatched. CDR3 size: 15 residues. Germline V gives CDR1 MNHEY, CDR2 SVGEGT. The CDR3, as DNA: TGTGCCAGCAGCCAACAGGACAGGGACTACAATGAGCAGTTCTTC. As protein: CASSQQDRDYNEQFF.

The rearrangement joins TRBV10-3 to TRBJ2-7; weak D call: TRBD2 (5 bases). The germline CDR1 and CDR2 sequences are ENHRY and SYGVKD. This CDR3 contains 13 residues. Trimming left V 3 bases short and J 3 bases short, with 9 bases between. CDR3: CAISESRDYEQYF. The CDR3 bases are TGTGCCATCAGTGAATCGAGGGACTACGAGCAGTACTTC.

The chain carries TRBV10-3 and TRBJ1-4; D ambiguous. Germline values: CDR1 ENHRY, CDR2 SYGVKD. This CDR3 region has 13 residues. The V and J ends lost 3 bases and 6 bases respectively, with 8 bases between them. CDR3: CAISDRPDEKLFF. The CDR3 DNA reads as TGTGCCATCAGTGATCGTCCCGATGAAAAACTGTTTTTT.

The CDR3 loop reads CASSPQTSGGFHEQYF. In nucleotides, the CDR3 is TGTGCCAGCAGCCCCCAGACTAGCGGGGGGTTCCACGAGCAGTACTTC. The V and J genes are TRBV3-1 (or the pseudogene TRBV3-2) and TRBJ2-7; 13 nucleotides line up with TRBD2. After removal of 4 bases from V and 5 bases from J, the junction contained 8 bases not matched to a gene. Germline-derived CDR1 and CDR2 are LGHDT and YNNKEL (reference sequence). The CDR3 runs to 16 residues.

V usage is TRBV6-5 and J usage is TRBJ2-3, with 11 nucleotides matching TRBD2. Trimming cost V 3 bases and J 3 bases; bases outside gene matches: 2. This CDR3 spans 15 amino acids. Germline V CDR1 and CDR2: MNHEY, SVGAGI. The CDR3 here is CASSYTSGGTDTQYF. CDR3 nucleotides: TGTGCCAGCAGTTATACTAGCGGGGGAACAGATACGCAGTATTTT.

CDR3 sequence (DNA): TGTGCCAGTACCGTGAAGACGGGGGGGTATGGCTACACCTTC. It specifies CASTVKTGGYGYTF. The rearrangement links TRBV19 to TRBJ1-2; D might be TRBD1 (5 bases). Looked up from germline, CDR1 is LNHDA and CDR2 is SQIVND (reference sequence). The CDR3 sequence is 14 residues long. Trimming cost V 7 bases and J 5 bases, with 17 bases left between them.

CDR3 loop: CASSQGLSTDTQYF. The CDR3 region has the DNA TGTGCCAGCAGCCAGGGACTCTCCACAGATACGCAGTATTTT. The rearrangement links TRBV7-3 to TRBJ2-3; possible D gene TRBD2, 6 bases. Deletions cut 5 bases from V and 2 bases from J, with 11 bases between. CDR3 length: 14 residues. CDR1 and CDR2 from the germline V gene are SGHTA and FQGTGA.

This rearrangement joins TRBV4-3 to TRBJ2-7, with TRBD1 as a possible D gene (5 bases). The germline V gene encodes CDR1 LGHNA and CDR2 YSLEER. Trimming stripped 0 bases from V and 2 bases from J, with 14 bases between. CDR3 length: 16 amino acids. The CDR3 DNA reads as TGCGCCAGCAGCCAAGATCATAGGGGCAGGACCTACGAGCAGTACTTC. Its translation: CASSQDHRGRTYEQYF.

The chain uses TRBV9 and TRBJ2-2; TRBD2 aligns across 7 bases. CDR3 length: 15 residues. V shed 4 bases and J 4 bases; nucleotides not matched to a gene: 7. Germline V lookup: CDR1 SGDLS, CDR2 YYNGEE. This chain's CDR3 is CASSPWGGVTGELFF. CDR3 sequence (DNA): TGTGCCAGCAGCCCTTGGGGGGGGGTCACCGGGGAGCTGTTTTTT.

This clone was found once. The gene calls are TRBV7-2 and TRBJ1-1; tentative D call: TRBD1 (6 bases). The germline V gene has CDR1 SGHTA and CDR2 FQGNSA. Trimming removed 5 bases at V and 4 bases at J, with 17 bases between. The CDR3 loop spans 15 amino acids. The CDR3 region has the DNA TGTGCCAGCAGCAATACAGGGCAGGGGCTCACTGAAGCTTTCTTT. This codes for CASSNTGQGLTEAFF.

The chain couples TRBV24-1 to TRBJ1-2, with 11 bases fitting TRBD1. V dropped 3 bases and J dropped 6; count of bases not matched to a gene: 11. CDR3 length: 17 residues. Germline values: CDR1 KGHDR, CDR2 SFDVKD. The CDR3 region has the DNA TGTGCCACCAGTGATGGGGGACAGGGGGAAAGGAAAGATGGCTACACCTTC. This codes for CATSDGGQGERKDGYTF.

The chain combines TRBV10-3 with TRBJ1-5; the match to TRBD1 covers 8 bases. The CDR3 totals 14 residues. Germline V gene sequence: CDR1 ENHRY, CDR2 SYGVKD. V lost 4 bases to trimming and J lost 3 bases; unmatched junction nucleotides: 2. The CDR3 loop is CAISVGQVNQPQHF. The CDR3 DNA sequence: TGTGCCATCAGTGTGGGACAGGTCAATCAGCCCCAGCATTTT.

This chain uses TRBV3-1 (or the pseudogene TRBV3-2) with TRBJ2-3; D is unclear. V shed 0 bases and J shed 6 bases, with 10 bases lying between them. This CDR3 has 14 amino acids. The germline gives CDR1 LGHDT, CDR2 YNNKEL (reference sequence). The CDR3 sequence: CASSQEERRDTQYF. The CDR3 DNA is TGTGCCAGCAGCCAAGAGGAGCGAAGGGATACGCAGTATTTT.

The chain has TRBV28 and TRBJ2-7; 7 positions match TRBD2. The germline gives CDR1 MDHEN, CDR2 SYDVKM. This CDR3 region has 12 residues. With V trimmed by 6 bases and J by 4 bases, 3 bases remained unmatched. CDR3 nucleotides: TGTGCCAGCAGCAAAGCGGGGTACGAGCAGTACTTC. It encodes CASSKAGYEQYF.

This chain links TRBV9 with TRBJ1-1, with a tentative D call TRBD1 (5 bases). The CDR3 is 14 amino acids. V was trimmed by 0 bases and J by 0 bases, leaving 6 bases between them. In germline, CDR1 is SGDLS, CDR2 YYNGEE. CDR3 sequence (DNA): TGTGCCAGCAGCGTAGGACAGATGAACACTGAAGCTTTCTTT. It codes for CASSVGQMNTEAFF.

As regards this clone: The same CDR3 is also encoded by other DNA sequences in this sample. The chain combines TRBV2 with TRBJ1-2; D gene uncertain. Per the germline V gene, CDR1 is SNHLY and CDR2 is FYNNEI. The CDR3 spans 13 residues. Trimming cost V 4 bases and J 0 bases, with 6 bases left between them. This CDR3 is CASSVSANYGYTF. CDR3 nucleotides: TGTGCCAGCAGTGTAAGCGCTAACTATGGCTACACCTTC.

This clone was found a few times. The chain couples TRBV30 to TRBJ2-2; TRBD2 agrees at 9 bases. This CDR3 has 16 amino acids. With V trimmed by 1 base and J by 0 bases, 3 bases remained unmatched. The germline V gene encodes CDR1 GTSNPN and CDR2 SVGIG (reference sequence). CDR3 in amino acids: CAWSGLAGANTGELFF. The CDR3 DNA is TGTGCCTGGAGTGGATTAGCGGGGGCGAACACCGGGGAGCTGTTTTTT.

Ten or more counts support this clone. This chain links TRBV6-5 with TRBJ2-7, with 9 positions matching TRBD1. CDR1 and CDR2 (germline): MNHEY, SVGAGI. The CDR3 runs 15 residues. V lost 10 bases to trimming and J lost 5 bases; unmatched junction nucleotides: 15. CDR3: CATAEPGQGTHEQYF. DNA of the CDR3: TGTGCCACCGCCGAGCCGGGACAGGGAACGCACGAGCAGTACTTC.

The chain couples TRBV5-1 to TRBJ1-2; D unresolved. The CDR3 runs 12 residues. Between the trimmed V and J ends, which lost 0 bases and 4 bases, there was a span of 4 bases. Looked up from germline, CDR1 is SGHRS and CDR2 is YFSETQ. The CDR3 DNA is TGCGCCAGCAGCTTGGGGGCCTATGGCTACACCTTC. Residues: CASSLGAYGYTF.

The rearrangement joins TRBV6-2 or TRBV6-3 to TRBJ2-3, with D perhaps TRBD2 (7 bases). CDR1 is MNHEY, CDR2 SVGEGT, per germline. This CDR3 region has 17 residues. V lost 2 bases and J 1 base, leaving 16 bases between the germline ends. The CDR3 region is CASSYERRGLRTDTQYF. The CDR3 coding sequence is TGTGCCAGCAGTTACGAAAGGCGGGGGCTCCGCACAGATACGCAGTATTTT.

The J gene is TRBJ2-7, the V gene TRBV15; 8 bases map to TRBD1. The CDR3 is 15 residues long. Trimming at V came to 0 bases and at J to 6 bases, leaving 7 bases not matched to a gene. Germline lookup yields CDR1 LNHNV and CDR2 YYDKDF (reference sequence). The CDR3 loop reads CATSRERTGSSEQYF. CDR3 DNA sequence: TGTGCCACCAGCAGAGAAAGGACAGGGAGTTCCGAGCAGTACTTC.

This clone was observed a single time. This chain links TRBV2 with TRBJ2-5, with TRBD2 matching over 8 bases. V was clipped by 1 base and J by 2 bases; unmatched bases: 9. The CDR3 spans 17 residues. Per germline, CDR1 SNHLY and CDR2 FYNNEI. CDR3 residues: CASSEGGSGGTQETQYF. Here the CDR3 DNA reads TGTGCCAGCAGTGAAGGGGGGAGCGGGGGAACTCAAGAGACCCAGTACTTC.

V and J are TRBV20-1 and TRBJ1-1, with D unclear. Trimming took 3 bases from V and 5 from J, leaving 16 bases between them. The germline V gene encodes CDR1 DFQATT and CDR2 SNEGSKA (reference sequence). The CDR3 sequence is 14 residues long. The CDR3 region is CSASSGVVETEAFF. Written as DNA, the CDR3 is TGCAGTGCTAGTTCCGGGGTTGTGGAGACTGAAGCTTTCTTT.

There are a few counts of this clone. This chain uses TRBV18 with TRBJ2-3; a weak D match, TRBD1 (5 bases). The DNA end lines up better with TRBJ1-5; the J call may be wrong. CDR1 is KGHSH and CDR2 is LQKENI in the germline V gene. The length of the CDR3 is 12 residues. In nucleotides, the CDR3 is TGTGCCAGCTCACGGGCGGGGACTAGTCAGCATTTT. This codes for CASSRAGTSQHF.

The genes are TRBV7-2 and TRBJ1-4; 7 nucleotides agree with TRBD1. V was pared by 5 bases and J by 3 bases, with 6 bases of the junction left unmatched. The CDR3 is 15 residues long. Germline CDR1 SGHTA, CDR2 FQGNSA. CDR3 amino acids: CASSPQGQSNEKLFF. CDR3 coding DNA: TGTGCCAGCAGCCCCCAGGGACAGTCTAATGAAAAACTGTTTTTT.

Only one count was recorded for this clone. The V and J genes are TRBV6-5 and TRBJ2-7, with D tentatively TRBD1 (5 bases). Germline CDR1 is MNHEY and CDR2 is SVGAGI. V lost 2 bases, J lost 1 base, and 12 bases lay in between. The CDR3 runs 15 residues. This chain's CDR3 is CASSYGSGKSYEQYF. CDR3 DNA sequence: TGTGCCAGCAGTTACGGTTCAGGGAAGTCCTACGAGCAGTACTTC.

The rearrangement joins TRBV2 to TRBJ2-7; TRBD2 matches 7 bases. Germline CDR1 and CDR2: SNHLY and FYNNEI. The CDR3 runs to 14 residues. Trimming took 7 bases from V and 4 from J; bases not matched to a gene: 10. DNA for the CDR3: TGTGCCAGCACCATCGGACTAGAAAAGTACGAGCAGTACTTC. This translates into CASTIGLEKYEQYF.

The gene calls are TRBV7-2 and TRBJ1-1; D remains unclear. V shed 1 base and J shed 2 bases, with 11 bases lying between them. CDR3 length equals 15 residues. Germline CDR1 reads SGHTA; CDR2 reads FQGNSA. This chain's CDR3 is CASSLGWAGNTEAFF. The CDR3 bases are TGTGCCAGCAGCTTAGGGTGGGCGGGTAACACTGAAGCTTTCTTT.